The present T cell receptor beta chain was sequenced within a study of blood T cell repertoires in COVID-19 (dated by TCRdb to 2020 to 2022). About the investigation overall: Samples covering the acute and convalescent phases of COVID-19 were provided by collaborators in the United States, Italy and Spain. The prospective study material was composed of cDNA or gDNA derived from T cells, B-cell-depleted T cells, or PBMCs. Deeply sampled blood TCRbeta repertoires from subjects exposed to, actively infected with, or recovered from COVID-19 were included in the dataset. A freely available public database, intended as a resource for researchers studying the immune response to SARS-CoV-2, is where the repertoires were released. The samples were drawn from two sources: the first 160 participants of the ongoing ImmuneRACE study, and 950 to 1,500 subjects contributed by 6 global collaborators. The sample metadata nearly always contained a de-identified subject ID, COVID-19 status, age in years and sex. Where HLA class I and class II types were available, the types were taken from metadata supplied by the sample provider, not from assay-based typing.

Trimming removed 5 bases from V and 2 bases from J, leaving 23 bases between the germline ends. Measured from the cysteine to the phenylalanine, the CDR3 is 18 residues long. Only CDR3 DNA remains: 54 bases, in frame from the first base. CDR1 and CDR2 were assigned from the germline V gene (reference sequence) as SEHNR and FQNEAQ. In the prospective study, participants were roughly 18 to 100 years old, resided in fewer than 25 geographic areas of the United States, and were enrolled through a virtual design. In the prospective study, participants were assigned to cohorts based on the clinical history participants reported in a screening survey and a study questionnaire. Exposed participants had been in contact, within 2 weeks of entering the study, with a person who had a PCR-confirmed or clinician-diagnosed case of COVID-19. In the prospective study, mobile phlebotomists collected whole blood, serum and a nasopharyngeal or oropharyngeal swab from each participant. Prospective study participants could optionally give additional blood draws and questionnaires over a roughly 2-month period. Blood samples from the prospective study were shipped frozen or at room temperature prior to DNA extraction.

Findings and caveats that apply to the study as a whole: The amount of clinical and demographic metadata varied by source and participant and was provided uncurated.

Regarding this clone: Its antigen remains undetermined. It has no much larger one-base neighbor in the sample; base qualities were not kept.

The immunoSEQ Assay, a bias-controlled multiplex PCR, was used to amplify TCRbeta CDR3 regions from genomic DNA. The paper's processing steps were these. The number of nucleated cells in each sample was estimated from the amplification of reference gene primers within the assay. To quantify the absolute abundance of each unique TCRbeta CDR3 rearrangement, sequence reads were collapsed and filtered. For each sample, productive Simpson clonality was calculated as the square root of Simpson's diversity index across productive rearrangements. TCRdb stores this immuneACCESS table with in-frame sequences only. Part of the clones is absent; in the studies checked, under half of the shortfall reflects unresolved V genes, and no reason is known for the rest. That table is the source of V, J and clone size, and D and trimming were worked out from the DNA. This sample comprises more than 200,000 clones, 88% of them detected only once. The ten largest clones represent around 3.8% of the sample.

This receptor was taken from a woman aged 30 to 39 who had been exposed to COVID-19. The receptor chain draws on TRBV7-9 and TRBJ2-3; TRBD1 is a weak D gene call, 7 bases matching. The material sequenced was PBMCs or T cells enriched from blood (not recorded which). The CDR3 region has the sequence CASSTHPRGAGFTDTQYF. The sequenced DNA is TGTGCCAGCAGCACACATCCCAGGGGGGCGGGTTTCACAGATACGCAGTATTTT.